A selection of T cell receptor beta chains follows, all from one sample in a study of cytomegalovirus exposure and HLA in healthy donors. Assay: immunoSEQ multiplex PCR; the TCRdb copy retains only in-frame clones and omits some. Altogether approximately 100,000 clones are present, about 77% being singletons, with the ten largest covering roughly 5%. The sequenced sample was PBMCs. These receptors all come from a woman aged 40 to 50 in good health and CMV-seronegative. The CDR3 runs from the conserved cysteine through the conserved F or W. Each record gives: J gene, V gene, D gene, clone size, CDR3 protein, CDR3 DNA. The D gene is left open where the match is weak. The size of a clone is reported for some rows only, either as once, few or many, or as a class for expanded clones.

>TRBJ2-7|TRBV5-1|TRBD1|.
CASSQTGAARYEQYF
TGCGCCAGCAGCCAGACAGGGGCCGCGCGCTACGAGCAGTACTTC
>TRBJ2-2|TRBV2|.|.
CASRFGETTGELFF
TGTGCCAGCAGATTTGGAGAGACCACCGGGGAGCTGTTTTTT
>TRBJ2-5|TRBV14|.|.
CASSPLMYQETQYF
TGTGCCAGCAGCCCCTTAATGTACCAAGAGACCCAGTACTTC
>TRBJ2-5|TRBV5-8|.|.
CASSLGFKGEETQYF
TGTGCCAGCAGCTTGGGGTTTAAAGGGGAAGAGACCCAGTACTTC
>TRBJ2-1|TRBV2|TRBD2|.
CASSSSGGYYNEQFF
TGTGCCAGCAGTAGTAGCGGGGGTTACTACAATGAGCAGTTCTTC
>TRBJ1-5|TRBV6-1|.|few
CASSPGISNQPQHF
TGTGCCAGCAGTCCAGGGATTAGCAATCAGCCCCAGCATTTT
>TRBJ1-5|TRBV6-6|.|.
CASTSLRAGKGPQHF
TGTGCCAGCACCAGCCTCCGGGCAGGGAAGGGGCCCCAGCATTTT
>TRBJ1-2|TRBV21-1|.|.
CASSKRADNYGYTF
TGTGCCAGCAGCAAGCGGGCGGACAACTATGGCTACACCTTC
>TRBJ2-1|TRBV4-3|TRBD2|.
CASSPKVAGIYNEQFF
TGCGCCAGCAGCCCTAAGGTAGCGGGGATTTACAATGAGCAGTTCTTC
>TRBJ2-3|TRBV10-1|.|few
CASSGIQWGEGTDTQYF
TGCGCCAGCAGTGGGATCCAGTGGGGGGAAGGCACAGATACGCAGTATTTT
>TRBJ1-2|TRBV14|.|.
CASSFGVSYPGGYTF
TGTGCCAGCAGCTTTGGAGTTTCCTACCCGGGGGGCTACACCTTC
>TRBJ1-2|TRBV6-5|.|few
CASSRTGKVGYTF
TGTGCCAGCAGCCGTACAGGGAAAGTTGGCTACACCTTC
>TRBJ1-1|TRBV7-7|TRBD1|.
CASRTSGGTDEAFF
TGTGCCAGCCGCACTAGCGGGGGGACAGATGAAGCTTTCTTT
>TRBJ2-3|TRBV2|.|.
CASRRQSTDTQYF
TGTGCCAGCAGAAGACAGAGTACAGATACGCAGTATTTT